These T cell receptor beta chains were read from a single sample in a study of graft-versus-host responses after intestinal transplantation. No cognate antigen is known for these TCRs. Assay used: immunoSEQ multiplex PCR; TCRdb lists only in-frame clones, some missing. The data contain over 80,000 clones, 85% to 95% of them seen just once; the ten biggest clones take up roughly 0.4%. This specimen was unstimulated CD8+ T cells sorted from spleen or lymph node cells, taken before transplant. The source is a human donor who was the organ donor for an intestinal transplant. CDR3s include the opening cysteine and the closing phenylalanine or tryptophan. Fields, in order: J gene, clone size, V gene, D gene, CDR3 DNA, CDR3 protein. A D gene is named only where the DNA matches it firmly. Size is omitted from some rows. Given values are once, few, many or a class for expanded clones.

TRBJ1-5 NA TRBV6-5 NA TGTGCCAGCAGACTCAGACAGGACAGCAATCAGCCCCAGCATTTT CASRLRQDSNQPQHF
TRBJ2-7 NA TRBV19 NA TGTGCCAGTAGTATGGGCAGGGCCTACGAGCAGTACTTC CASSMGRAYEQYF
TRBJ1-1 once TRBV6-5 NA TGTGCCAGCAGTCCTGACCCGAGGGCTGAAGCTTTCTTT CASSPDPRAEAFF
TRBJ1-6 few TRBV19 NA TGTGCCAGTAGTATGATGGGGCCCTATAATTCACCCCTCCACTTT CASSMMGPYNSPLHF
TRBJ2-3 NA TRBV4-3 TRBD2 TGCGCCAGCAGCCAAGAGGCGGGGGGGACTAGCACAGATACGCAGTATTTT CASSQEAGGTSTDTQYF
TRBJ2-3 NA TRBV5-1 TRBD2 TGCGCCAGCAGCTTTCTAGCGGGGGGGCAAGAAACAGATACGCAGTATTTT CASSFLAGGQETDTQYF
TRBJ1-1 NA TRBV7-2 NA TGTGCCAGCAGCTCAATAGAGGGTATTGGGAGGGGCACTGAAGCTTTCTTT CASSSIEGIGRGTEAFF
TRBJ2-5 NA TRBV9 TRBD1 TGTGCCAGCAGCGGACAGGGGGCAGAGACCCAGTACTTC CASSGQGAETQYF
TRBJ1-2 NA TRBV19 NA TGTGCCAGTAGTACTAGATCAGGGGCCCTCTATGGCTACACCTTC CASSTRSGALYGYTF
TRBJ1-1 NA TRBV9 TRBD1 TGTGCCAGCAGCCAAACAGGGGTCGCTGCACTTGAAGCTTTCTTT CASSQTGVAALEAFF
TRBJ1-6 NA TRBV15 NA TGTGCCACCAGCAGAGAGCGGGGAGGTTATTCACCCCTCCACTTT CATSRERGGYSPLHF
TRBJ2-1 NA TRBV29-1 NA TGCAGCGTTGGGACATCATACAATGAGCAGTTCTTC CSVGTSYNEQFF
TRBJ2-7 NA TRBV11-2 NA TGTGCCAGCAGCTTAGATTTACTCTACGAGCAGTACTTC CASSLDLLYEQYF
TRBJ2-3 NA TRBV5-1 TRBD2 TGCGCCAGCAGCTTGGGCTTTGCTAGCGGGGGGGTCACAGATACGCAGTATTTT CASSLGFASGGVTDTQYF
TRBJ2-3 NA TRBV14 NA TGTGCCAGCAGCCAAGAAACCTGGCATACGCAGTATTTT CASSQETWHTQYF
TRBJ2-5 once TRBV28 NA TGTGCCAGCAGTACCTCCGGGAACAAGGGCCAGTACTTC CASSTSGNKGQYF
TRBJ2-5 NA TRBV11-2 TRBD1 TGTGCCAGCAGCCCGACGGACAGGGCAGAGACCCAGTACTTC CASSPTDRAETQYF
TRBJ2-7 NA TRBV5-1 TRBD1 TGCGCCAGCAGCTTCTTATCGAATTCAGGGGGCTGGTACGAGCAGTACTTC CASSFLSNSGGWYEQYF
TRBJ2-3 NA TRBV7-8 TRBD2 TGTGCCAGCAGCTTAGCCAGCGGGGGGGCAGGTTTT CASSLASGGAGF
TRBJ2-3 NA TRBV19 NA TGTGCCAGTAGTTCGAAGGACTTCCTTATATCTCACACAGATACGCAGTATTTT CASSSKDFLISHTDTQYF
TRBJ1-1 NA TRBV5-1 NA TGCGCCAGCAGCCACCAGGGGTTTGGGAACACTGAAGCTTTCTTT CASSHQGFGNTEAFF
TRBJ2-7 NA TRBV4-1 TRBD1 TGCGCCAGCAGCTACGACAGGGACTACGAGCAGTACTTC CASSYDRDYEQYF
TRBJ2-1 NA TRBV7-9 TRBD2 TGTGCCAGCAGCTCCAGCGGGGTTCCCTACAATGAGCAGTTCTTC CASSSSGVPYNEQFF
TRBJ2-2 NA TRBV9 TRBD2 TGTGCCAGCGGGGTGGGCGGGGGCACCGGGGAGCTGTTTTTT CASGVGGGTGELFF
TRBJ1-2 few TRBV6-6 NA TGTGCCAGCAGGGCATACTATGGCTACACCTTC CASRAYYGYTF
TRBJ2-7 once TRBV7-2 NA TGTGCCAGCAGCTTAGTTGGGCAGGGGTCCTACGAGCAGTACTTC CASSLVGQGSYEQYF
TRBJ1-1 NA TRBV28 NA TGTGCCAGCAGTTTCGCAGGGAACACTGAAGCTTTCTTT CASSFAGNTEAFF
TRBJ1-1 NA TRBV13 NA TGTGCCAGCAGCTTTTATCCTCGGGACTTT CASSFYPRDF
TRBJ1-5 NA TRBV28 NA TGTGCCAGCAGTTTTCGGACTCTCGGCCAGCCCCAGCATTTT CASSFRTLGQPQHF
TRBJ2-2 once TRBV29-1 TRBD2 TGCAGCGTTGAATCGACTAGCGGGGGTCCCTGGGGGGAGCTGTTTTTT CSVESTSGGPWGELFF
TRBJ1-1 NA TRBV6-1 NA TGTGCCAGCAGTCATACAGTGAACACTGAAGCTTTCTTT CASSHTVNTEAFF
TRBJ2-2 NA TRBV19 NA TGTGCCAGTAGCCAGGGAACCGGGGAGCTGTTTTTT CASSQGTGELFF
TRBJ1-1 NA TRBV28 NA TGTGCCAGCAGTTTACTCCGGGAGAACACTGAAGCTTTCTTT CASSLLRENTEAFF
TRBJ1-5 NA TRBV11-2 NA TGTGCCAGCAGCTTAGGCAGTCAGCCCCAGCATTTT CASSLGSQPQHF
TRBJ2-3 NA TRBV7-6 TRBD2 TGTGCCAGCAGCCTACGACTAGCGGGGGTTGGGGATACGCAGTATTTT CASSLRLAGVGDTQYF
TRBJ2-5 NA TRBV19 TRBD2 TGTGCCAGTAGTATGGGGGCCCTCCGGGGGGGAGAGACCCAGTACTTC CASSMGALRGGETQYF
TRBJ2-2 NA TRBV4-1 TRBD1 TGCGCCAGCAGCCAAGTAGTTGCAGGGGGATTGAGCACCGGGGAGCTGTTTTTT CASSQVVAGGLSTGELFF
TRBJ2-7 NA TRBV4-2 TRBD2 TGTGCCAGCAGCCAAGAAACCGGGGGGGCGTACGAGCAGTACTTC CASSQETGGAYEQYF
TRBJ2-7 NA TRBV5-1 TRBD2 TGCGCCAGCAGCTTGGCTAGCGGGGGCACCTACGAGCAGTACTTC CASSLASGGTYEQYF
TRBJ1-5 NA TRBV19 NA TGTGCCAGTAGTACCTCCCGTTTTAATCAGCCCCAGCATTTT CASSTSRFNQPQHF
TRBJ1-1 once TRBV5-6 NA TGTGCCAGCAGCTTGATCAGGGCTAACACTGAAGCTTTCTTT CASSLIRANTEAFF
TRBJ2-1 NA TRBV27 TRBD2 TGTGCCATACCCCTCAGCGGGGGGGTTCGATTTAATGAGCAGTTCTTC CAIPLSGGVRFNEQFF
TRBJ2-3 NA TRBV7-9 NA TGTGCCAGCAGCTTTGGCGGGGATACGCAGTATTTT CASSFGGDTQYF
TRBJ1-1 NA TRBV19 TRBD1 TGTGCCAGTAGTAATGGACAGGGAGGCATCATGAACACTGAAGCTTTCTTT CASSNGQGGIMNTEAFF
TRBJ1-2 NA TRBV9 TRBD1 TGTGCCAGCAGCGTACCCTCTGGGACTGGACAGGGTACCTATGGCTACACCTTC CASSVPSGTGQGTYGYTF